The clone carrying this TCR beta chain has at least ten counts. Its antigen is undetermined. This record belongs to a study of T cell repertoires in cytomegalovirus infection. About the study: Public TCR beta signatures indicated both CMV infection and matching HLA type. General study points: The ex vivo response was dominated by HLA-C-restricted CMV-specific TCR beta clonotypes. Of the TCR beta families, the public ones yielded a cumulative frequency that identified carriers of CMV plus the relevant HLA.

In TCRdb, the reads were re-called with MiXCR into one record per CDR3 protein. The table shows roughly 300,000 distinct CDR3 sequences, with around 9.5% occurring only once. The source is a human donor in good health (CMV status not recorded). Some clones in this sample may be carry-over from other donors' samples. The specimen was PBMCs.

The DNA for the CDR3 is TGTGCCACCAGCAGAGGGTCAGGACTAGCGGGACCCTACAATGAGCAGTTCTTC. Translated, it gives CATSRGSGLAGPYNEQFF. The rearrangement joins TRBV15 to TRBJ2-1; TRBD2 matches 12 bases. CDR3 length: 18 residues. Trimming removed 1 base from V and 2 bases from J; junction bases left unmatched: 6. Germline V gene sequence: CDR1 LNHNV, CDR2 YYDKDF (reference sequence). Using reference TRBV15 and TRBJ2-1 for the parts outside the CDR3, the full variable domain is DAMVIQNPRYQVTQFGKPVTLSCSQTLNHNVMYWYQQKSSQAPKLLFHYYDKDFNNEADTPDNFQSRRPNTSFCFLDIRSPGLGDTAMYLCATSRGSGLAGPYNEQFFGPGTRLTVL.